These 16 T cell receptor beta chains were sequenced from one sample in a study of T cell repertoires in cytomegalovirus infection. TCRdb processed the reads anew with MiXCR; each CDR3 protein has one entry. In the table there are about 830,000 distinct CDR3 sequences, around a third of which are singletons. The antigens of these receptors remain unknown. Sequenced material: cultured CD8+ T cells from PBMCs, taken from culture after CMV antigen stimulation. The receptor source for this set is a human donor in good health (CMV status not recorded). Some clones in this sample may be carry-over from other donors' samples.

This clonotype occurred a few times. The chain is built from TRBV7-9 and TRBJ2-1, with a possible D match to TRBD1 (6 bases). The germline V and J ends were trimmed by 7 bases and 4 bases, with 20 bases remaining between them. Germline V lookup: CDR1 SEHNR, CDR2 FQNEAQ (reference sequence). CDR3 size: 16 residues. CDR3 sequence reads: CASTGDTAIKYNEQFF. CDR3 coding DNA: TGTGCCAGCACCGGGGACACCGCGATCAAGTACAATGAGCAGTTCTTC.

Only one count was recorded for this clonotype. The CDR3 is CASSPDPPYEQYF. DNA for the CDR3: TGTGCCAGCAGCCCAGATCCGCCCTACGAGCAGTACTTC. The chain carries TRBV11-2 and TRBJ2-7; unclear D gene. Germline V lookup: CDR1 SGHAT, CDR2 FQNNGV. The CDR3 loop spans 13 amino acids. Deletions cut 5 bases from V and 2 bases from J, with 10 bases between.

A few counts support this clonotype. The CDR3 is CASSRRQGWGETQYF. CDR3 coding DNA: TGTGCCAGCAGCCGTAGACAGGGATGGGGAGAGACCCAGTACTTC. The rearrangement uses TRBV12-3 or TRBV12-4 and TRBJ2-5; 7 nucleotides agree with TRBD1. Germline trimming cut 6 bases from V and 4 bases from J; bases unmatched to any gene: 11. The length of the CDR3 is 15 residues.

This sequence joins TRBV6-5 and TRBJ2-3; maybe TRBD1 (5 bases). V was clipped by 2 bases and J by 5 bases, with 11 bases between them. Germline CDR1 and CDR2: MNHEY and SVGAGI. The CDR3 is 14 amino acids. CDR3 sequence: CASSYSPDIDTQYF. The CDR3 DNA reads TGTGCCAGCAGTTACAGTCCGGACATAGATACGCAGTATTTT.

The chain uses TRBV15 and TRBJ1-5; TRBD1 matches 9 bases. The CDR3 has 15 amino acids. Germline loops: CDR1 LNHNV, CDR2 YYDKDF (reference sequence). The V gene end was trimmed by 5 bases and the J gene end by 4 bases; junction bases not matched to a gene: 6. CDR3 amino acids: CATSGGQGLNQPQHF. The DNA of the CDR3 is TGTGCCACCAGCGGCGGACAGGGGTTAAATCAGCCCCAGCATTTT.

This chain connects TRBV7-2 to TRBJ2-7; a weak D match, TRBD1 (5 bases). Trimming removed 0 bases from V and 5 bases from J, with 8 bases in between. Germline V gene data show CDR1 as SGHTA and CDR2 as FQGNSA. CDR3 length: 13 amino acids. The CDR3 DNA is TGTGCCAGCAGCTTAGCGAACAGGAACGAGCAGTACGTC. Protein sequence: CASSLANRNEQYV.

This clonotype appeared many times. CDR3 protein: CASSFRSFSYNEQFF. CDR3 in DNA: TGTGCCAGCAGCTTTCGCTCCTTCTCCTACAATGAGCAGTTCTTC. V usage is TRBV5-8 and J usage is TRBJ2-1; D gene uncertain. Germline V gives CDR1 SGHTS, CDR2 YDEGEE. This CDR3 spans 15 amino acids. V was cut by 2 bases and J by 0 bases, with 9 bases left in between.

This clonotype was picked up a small number of times. The chain uses TRBV6-1 and TRBJ2-3, with 9 bases matching TRBD2. Germline V CDR1 and CDR2: MNHNS, SASEGT. The ends lost 7 bases at V and 2 bases at J; junction bases unmatched: 7. The CDR3 extends over 15 amino acids. CDR3 sequence: CASTPIAGDTDTQYF. The CDR3 region has the DNA TGTGCCAGCACCCCGATAGCGGGGGACACAGATACGCAGTATTTT.

The V and J genes are TRBV5-1 and TRBJ2-6; TRBD1 aligns across 7 bases. Trimming cost V 2 bases and J 2 bases; bases outside gene matches: 16. From germline, CDR1 is SGHRS and CDR2 YFSETQ. The CDR3 covers 20 residues. CDR3 DNA: TGCGCCAGCAGCTTACCCATCCCGGGACAGAGCTCGACTGGGGCCAACGTCCTGACTTTC. This gives the protein CASSLPIPGQSSTGANVLTF.

This chain uses TRBV6-5 with TRBJ2-1; 10 bases align to TRBD2. The trim removed 5 bases at V and 8 bases at J, leaving 18 bases unmatched. This CDR3 region has 18 residues. Germline loops: CDR1 MNHEY, CDR2 SVGAGI. The CDR3 DNA reads as TGTGCCAGCAGTGGGTACTGGAGGGAGCGGGGGGGCCACGATGAGCAGTTCTTC. Amino acids: CASSGYWRERGGHDEQFF.

The chain is built from TRBV5-1 and TRBJ1-2; D is perhaps TRBD1 (5 bases). The germline V and J ends were trimmed by 1 base and 0 bases, with 13 bases remaining between them. The germline V gene has CDR1 SGHRS and CDR2 YFSETQ. The CDR3 contains 16 residues. This chain's CDR3 is CASSLIGAPSNYGYTF. CDR3 DNA: TGCGCCAGCAGCTTGATCGGGGCACCCTCTAACTATGGCTACACCTTC.

The chain has TRBV15 and TRBJ2-1; TRBD2 matches at 10 bases. The CDR3 is made up of 16 amino acids. V lost 0 bases to trimming and J lost 5 bases; unmatched junction nucleotides: 4. The germline CDR1 and CDR2 sequences are LNHNV and YYDKDF (reference sequence). This chain's CDR3 is CATSREGLAANNEQFF. The DNA for the CDR3 is TGTGCCACCAGCAGAGAAGGACTAGCGGCAAACAATGAGCAGTTCTTC.

This clonotype was counted at least ten times. V and J are TRBV7-9 and TRBJ2-7; the D is unclear. The CDR3 sequence is 11 residues long. Per the germline V gene, CDR1 is SEHNR and CDR2 is FQNEAQ (reference sequence). The germline V and J ends were trimmed by 3 bases and 9 bases, with 9 bases remaining between them. CDR3 bases: TGTGCCAGCAGCTTCGATATGGGGCAGTACTTC. As protein: CASSFDMGQYF.

This clonotype was observed a few times. The chain uses TRBV7-9 and TRBJ2-1, with D perhaps assigned TRBD1 or TRBD2 (5 bases each). The CDR3 covers 15 residues. Per the germline V gene, CDR1 is SEHNR and CDR2 is FQNEAQ (reference sequence). The V and J ends lost 4 bases and 8 bases respectively, with 18 bases between them. CDR3 in DNA: TGTGCCAGCAGCTCCGGGACCCAATCCCTATATGAGCAGTTCTTC. This codes for CASSSGTQSLYEQFF.

A remark on this clonotype: A much larger clone lies one base from this, so it may be a read error. V is TRBV7-6 and J is TRBJ2-1, with 10 positions matching TRBD1. Trimming at V came to 5 bases and at J to 2 bases, leaving 6 bases not matched to a gene. The CDR3 runs to 16 residues. Germline CDR1 SGHVS, CDR2 FNYEAQ. Written as DNA, the CDR3 is TGTGCCAGCAGCCGACGGGACAGGGGCACCTACAATGAGCAGTTCTTC. This sequence encodes CASSRRDRGTYNEQFF.

This clonotype was counted ten times or more. J is TRBJ1-1 and V is TRBV7-8, with D perhaps TRBD1 (6 bases). In germline, CDR1 is SGHVS, CDR2 FQNEAQ. This CDR3 region has 17 residues. The germline V and J ends were trimmed by 5 bases and 2 bases, with 21 bases remaining between them. The CDR3 nucleotides read TGTGCCAGCAGCGGAAACAGGGTAGAGGGGTTTAACACTGAAGCTTTCTTT. It yields the protein CASSGNRVEGFNTEAFF.